The present TCR beta chain was sequenced within a study of blood T cells in healthy people across ages. A second PCR, run for about 7 to 11 cycles, used a sample-barcoded 5' primer plus a J-beta primer mix. TCRdb re-called the 5' RACE reads with MiXCR, one entry per CDR3 protein. In the table there are fewer than 1.5 million distinct CDR3 sequences, approximately 40% of which are singletons. This clonotype was seen only a few times. Trimming left V 0 bases short and J 4 bases short, with 8 bases between. Germline lookup yields CDR1 KGHDR and CDR2 SFDVKD. The length of the CDR3 is 14 residues. Total RNA was extracted at no less than 6 micrograms per sample.

This clonotype originated in a young woman in good health. The chain couples TRBV24-1 to TRBJ2-5; no firm D call. The sample comprised blood. The CDR3 sequence: CATSDLPLGETQYF. The CDR3 DNA follows: TGTGCCACCAGTGATTTGCCTTTGGGAGAGACCCAGTACTTC.